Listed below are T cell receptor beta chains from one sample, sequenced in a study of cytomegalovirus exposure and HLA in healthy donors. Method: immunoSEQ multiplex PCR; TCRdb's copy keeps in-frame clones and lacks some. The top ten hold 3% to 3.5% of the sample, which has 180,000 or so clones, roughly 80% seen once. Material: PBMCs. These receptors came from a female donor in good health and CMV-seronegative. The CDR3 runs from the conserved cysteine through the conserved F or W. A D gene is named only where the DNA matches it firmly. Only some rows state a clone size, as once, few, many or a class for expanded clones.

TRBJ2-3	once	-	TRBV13	CASSPAATTAHTQYF	TGTGCCAGCAGCCCGGCCGCCACCACAGCACATACGCAGTATTTT
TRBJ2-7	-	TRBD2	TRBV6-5	CASSLTSGGYNEQYF	TGTGCCAGCAGCCTGACTAGCGGGGGTTATAACGAGCAGTACTTC
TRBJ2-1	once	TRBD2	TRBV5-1	CASSFDSTSGNAAQFF	TGCGCCAGCAGCTTCGACAGCACTAGCGGGAATGCAGCGCAGTTCTTC
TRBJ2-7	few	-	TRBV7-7	CASSLGSAGEYEQYF	TGTGCCAGCAGCTTAGGGTCGGCAGGGGAATACGAGCAGTACTTC
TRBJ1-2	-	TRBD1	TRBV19	CASKVKGADGYTF	TGTGCCAGTAAGGTCAAGGGGGCTGATGGCTACACCTTC
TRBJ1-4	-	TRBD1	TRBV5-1	CASSLLGQGEGKLFF	TGCGCCAGCAGCTTACTTGGACAGGGCGAGGGAAAACTGTTTTTT
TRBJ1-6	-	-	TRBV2	CASTGDYSNSPLHF	TGTGCCAGCACCGGGGACTACTCTAATTCACCCCTCCACTTT
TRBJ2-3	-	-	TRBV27	CASATTQGRGHDTQYF	TGTGCCAGCGCTACCACACAGGGTAGGGGACATGATACGCAGTATTTT
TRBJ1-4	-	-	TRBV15	CATSRNRPTNEKLFF	TGTGCCACCAGCAGAAACAGGCCAACTAATGAAAAACTGTTTTTT
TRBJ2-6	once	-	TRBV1	CTSSQWTGSKISGANVLTF	TGCACCAGCAGCCAGTGGACAGGGTCCAAAATCTCTGGGGCCAACGTCCTGACTTTC
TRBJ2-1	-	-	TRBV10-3	CAISERRGGNEQFF	TGTGCCATCAGTGAAAGGAGGGGGGGGAATGAGCAGTTCTTC
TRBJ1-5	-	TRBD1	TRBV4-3	CASSQGTGFNQPQHF	TGCGCCAGCAGCCAAGGGACAGGCTTCAATCAGCCCCAGCATTTT
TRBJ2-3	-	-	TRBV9	CASSPGGAADTQYF	TGTGCCAGCAGCCCGGGGGGCGCGGCAGATACGCAGTATTTT
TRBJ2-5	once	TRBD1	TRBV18	CASSPGTVQETQYF	TGTGCCAGCTCACCCGGGACAGTGCAAGAGACCCAGTACTTC
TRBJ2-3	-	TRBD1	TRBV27	CASSFLGGSGTQYF	TGTGCCAGCAGTTTCTTAGGGGGCAGTGGCACGCAGTATTTT
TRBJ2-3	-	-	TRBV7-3	CASSLAPYPTGDRDTQYF	TGTGCCAGCAGCTTAGCCCCCTACCCGACAGGTGACAGAGATACGCAGTATTTT
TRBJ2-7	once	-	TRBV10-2	CASSEIVGGVREYEQYF	TGCGCCAGCAGTGAAATAGTAGGCGGAGTGAGGGAGTACGAGCAGTACTTC
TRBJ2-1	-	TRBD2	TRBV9	CASSVASGGAFYEQFF	TGTGCCAGCAGCGTAGCCAGCGGGGGGGCCTTCTATGAGCAGTTCTTC
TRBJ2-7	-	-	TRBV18	CASSQQGSYEQYF	TGTGCCAGCTCACAACAGGGTTCCTACGAGCAGTACTTC
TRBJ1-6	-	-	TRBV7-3	CASSPQSGGRSPLHF	TGTGCCAGCAGCCCCCAGTCCGGGGGTAGGTCACCCCTCCACTTT
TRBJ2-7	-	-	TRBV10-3	CAISDPPSDTSYEQYF	TGTGCCATCAGTGACCCGCCGTCGGACACCTCCTACGAGCAGTACTTC
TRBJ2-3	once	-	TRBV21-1	CASSGQGSLNTQYF	TGTGCCAGCAGCGGACAGGGGAGTCTTAATACGCAGTATTTT
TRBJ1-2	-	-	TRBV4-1	CASSQELHSPSGYTF	TGCGCCAGCAGCCAAGAATTACACAGCCCAAGTGGCTACACCTTC
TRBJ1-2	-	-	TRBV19	CASSSTTGPGTF	TGTGCCAGTAGTTCTACGACGGGTCCCGGCACCTTC
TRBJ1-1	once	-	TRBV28	CASKPVVGGGTTIEAFF	TGTGCCAGCAAACCCGTTGTGGGGGGGGGAACGACCATTGAAGCTTTCTTT
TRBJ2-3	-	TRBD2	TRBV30	CAWSRSLAGSYTDTQYF	TGTGCCTGGAGTCGAAGCTTAGCGGGATCCTACACAGATACGCAGTATTTT
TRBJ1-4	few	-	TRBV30	CAWSGSRVGLSNEKLFF	TGTGCCTGGAGTGGGAGCCGGGTAGGCCTTTCTAATGAAAAACTGTTTTTT
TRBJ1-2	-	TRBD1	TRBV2	CASSVNRGYGYTF	TGTGCCAGCAGTGTTAACAGGGGATATGGCTACACCTTC
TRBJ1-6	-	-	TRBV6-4	CASRSTSSYNSPLHF	TGTGCCAGCAGAAGTACAAGCTCCTATAATTCACCCCTCCACTTT
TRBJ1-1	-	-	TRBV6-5	CASSYSYGEKGTEAFF	TGTGCCAGCAGTTACTCGTACGGGGAGAAAGGGACTGAAGCTTTCTTT
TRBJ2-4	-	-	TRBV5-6	CASSGLQGAKNIQYF	TGTGCCAGCAGCGGGCTTCAGGGAGCCAAAAACATTCAGTACTTC
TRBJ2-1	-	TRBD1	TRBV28	CASSSSDRGNQFF	TGTGCCAGCAGTTCCAGCGACAGGGGGAATCAGTTCTTC
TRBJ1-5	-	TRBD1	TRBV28	CASTPTGVNQPQHF	TGTGCCAGCACCCCGACAGGGGTTAATCAGCCCCAGCATTTT
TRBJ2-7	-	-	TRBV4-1	CASSVQVGTSYEQDF	TGCGCCAGCAGTGTACAGGTGGGTACGTCCTACGAGCAGGACTTC
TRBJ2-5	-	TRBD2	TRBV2	CASSDPGGLAGEVKETQYF	TGTGCCAGCAGTGATCCCGGAGGGCTAGCGGGAGAGGTGAAAGAGACCCAGTACTTC
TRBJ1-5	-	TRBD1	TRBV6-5	CASRRQGWGNQPQHF	TGTGCCAGCAGACGACAGGGGTGGGGCAATCAGCCCCAGCATTTT
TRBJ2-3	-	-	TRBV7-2	CASSLRGSTDTQYF	TGTGCCAGCAGCCTAAGGGGGAGCACAGATACGCAGTATTTT
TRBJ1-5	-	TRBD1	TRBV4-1	CASSPRDRESQPQHF	TGCGCCAGCAGCCCTCGGGACAGGGAGTCACAGCCCCAGCATTTT
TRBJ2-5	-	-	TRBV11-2	CASSWEMWETQYF	TGTGCCAGCAGCTGGGAGATGTGGGAGACCCAGTACTTC
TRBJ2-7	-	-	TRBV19	CASSINREYSYEQYF	TGTGCCAGTAGTATTAACAGGGAATACTCCTACGAGCAGTACTTC
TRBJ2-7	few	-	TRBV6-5	CASSYSSSYEQYF	TGTGCCAGCAGTTACTCGAGCTCCTACGAGCAGTACTTC
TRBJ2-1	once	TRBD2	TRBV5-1	CASSARTSGNNEQFF	TGCGCCAGCAGCGCCAGGACTAGCGGGAACAATGAGCAGTTCTTC
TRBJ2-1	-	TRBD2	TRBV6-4	CASSEGSGGPYNEQFF	TGTGCCAGCAGTGAGGGTAGCGGGGGGCCGTACAATGAGCAGTTCTTC
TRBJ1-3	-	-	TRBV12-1	CASSPGQGRSGNTIYF	TGTGCCAGCAGCCCCGGACAGGGGAGGTCTGGAAACACCATATATTTT
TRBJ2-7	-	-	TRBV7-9	CASSSQGESSYEQYF	TGTGCCAGCAGCTCGCAGGGCGAGAGCTCCTACGAGCAGTACTTC
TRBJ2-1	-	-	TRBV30	CAWTADNSNEQFF	TGTGCCTGGACCGCTGATAACTCAAATGAGCAGTTCTTC
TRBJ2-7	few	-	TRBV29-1	CSVESGAAEQYF	TGCAGCGTTGAATCTGGGGCTGCCGAGCAGTACTTC
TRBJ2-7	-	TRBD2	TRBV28	CASSPGTSGVMSSYEQYF	TGTGCCAGCAGCCCCGGGACTAGCGGGGTTATGAGCTCCTACGAGCAGTACTTC
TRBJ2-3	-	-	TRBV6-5	CASSTGPGTDTQYF	TGTGCCAGCAGTACAGGGCCGGGAACAGATACGCAGTATTTT
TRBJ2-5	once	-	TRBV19	CASRGDAGGRETQYF	TGTGCCAGTAGGGGAGATGCAGGCGGAAGGGAGACCCAGTACTTC
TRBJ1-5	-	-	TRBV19	CASSIGGTNQPQHF	TGTGCCAGTAGTATAGGGGGCACTAATCAGCCCCAGCATTTT
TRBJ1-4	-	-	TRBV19	CASTATAGNEKLFF	TGTGCCAGTACCGCGACAGCGGGGAATGAAAAACTGTTTTTT
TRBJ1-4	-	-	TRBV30	CARPGGEVEKLFF	TGTGCCCGCCCGGGGGGGGAAGTGGAAAAACTGTTTTTT
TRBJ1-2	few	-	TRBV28	CASSLGTIYGYTF	TGTGCCAGCAGTTTAGGCACCATTTATGGCTACACCTTC
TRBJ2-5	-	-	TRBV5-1	CASSLVTQGLEQYF	TGCGCCAGCAGCCTCGTTACGCAGGGCTTGGAGCAGTACTTC
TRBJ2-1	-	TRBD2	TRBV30	CAWGGLAINNEQFF	TGTGCCTGGGGGGGACTAGCGATTAACAATGAGCAGTTCTTC
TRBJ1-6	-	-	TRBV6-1	CASSENRLTPLHF	TGTGCCAGCAGTGAAAACAGGTTGACACCCCTCCACTTT
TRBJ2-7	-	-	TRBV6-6	CASSYWVAETYEQYF	TGTGCCAGCAGTTATTGGGTAGCGGAGACCTACGAGCAGTACTTC
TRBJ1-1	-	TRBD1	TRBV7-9	CASSFGQGMNTEAFF	TGTGCCAGCAGCTTTGGACAGGGAATGAACACTGAAGCTTTCTTT
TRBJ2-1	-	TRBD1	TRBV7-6	CASSSDRNNEQFF	TGTGCCAGCAGCTCGGACAGGAACAATGAGCAGTTCTTC